These 19 T cell receptor beta chains originate from one sample sequenced in a study of response to subunit inactivated influenza vaccine. TCRdb reprocessed the RT-PCR reads via MiXCR and lists one record per CDR3 protein. Of 550,000 to 800,000 distinct CDR3 sequences detected, around 13% appear once; the ten largest clones hold 5.5% to 7%. Sequencing used PBMCs from blood, obtained around two weeks before vaccination. These receptors all come from a man over 45 who received an inactivated influenza vaccine.

The genes are TRBV6-5 and TRBJ2-5, with unresolved D. The CDR3 is made up of 14 amino acids. Germline V gene data show CDR1 as MNHEY and CDR2 as SVGAGI. Trimming took 6 bases from V and 0 from J, leaving 11 bases between them. CDR3 sequence: CASRHWGNQETQYF. DNA of the CDR3: TGTGCCAGCAGGCACTGGGGTAACCAAGAGACCCAGTACTTC.

This clonotype turned up a few times. This chain joins TRBV11-2 and TRBJ1-1, with unresolved D. Germline values: CDR1 SGHAT, CDR2 FQNNGV. Trimming took off 2 bases at V and 6 bases at J, with 16 bases between the two ends. This CDR3 is 15 amino acids long. CDR3 sequence (DNA): TGTGCCAGCAGCTTAAGGCTTTTCGGGGTGGCTGAAGCTTTCTTT. It yields the protein CASSLRLFGVAEAFF.

The chain joins TRBV11-2 to TRBJ2-1; D ambiguous. Germline assignment: CDR1 SGHAT and CDR2 FQNNGV. This CDR3 has 16 amino acids. Deletions cut 0 bases from V and 5 bases from J, with 14 bases between. This CDR3 reads CASSLEPLSYDNEQFF. The CDR3 DNA reads as TGTGCCAGCAGCTTAGAACCACTTAGTTACGACAATGAGCAGTTCTTC.

V and J are TRBV6-1 and TRBJ1-2, with D maybe TRBD1 (5 bases). Germline assignment: CDR1 MNHNS and CDR2 SASEGT. V was shortened by 7 bases and J by 8 bases, with 17 bases between the two germline ends. The CDR3 is 13 residues long. CDR3 in amino acids: CASKPGLVGGYTF. The DNA of the CDR3 is TGTGCCAGCAAACCAGGGTTGGTCGGCGGCTACACCTTC.

The chain recombines TRBV11-1 with TRBJ1-2; D might be TRBD1 (5 bases). Germline assignment: CDR1 SGHAT and CDR2 FQDESV (reference sequence). The ends were cut back, 4 bases at V and 0 bases at J, with 21 bases in the middle. CDR3 size: 18 residues. CDR3 coding DNA: TGTGCCAGCAGCTCCTCTGGGGCATATGGAACCTCTAACTATGGCTACACCTTC. It codes for CASSSSGAYGTSNYGYTF.

At least ten counts were recorded for this clonotype. CDR3 DNA: TGTGCCAGCAGTTCTCTAATGAGCTCTGGAAACACCATATATTTT. Encoded protein: CASSSLMSSGNTIYF. The chain is built from TRBV12-3 or TRBV12-4 and TRBJ1-3; no reliable D call. V lost 4 bases to trimming and J lost 0 bases, with 10 bases between them. The CDR3 length is 15 residues.

At least ten counts were recorded for this clonotype. Lacking the conserved final phenylalanine or tryptophan, this CDR3 likely reflects a read error. No DNA is shown, since the ends of the CDR3 on it are uncertain; the CDR3 is the one TCRdb lists. V is TRBV6-4 and J is TRBJ2-7; the table names TRBD1, a call not compared with the DNA. The V gene's germline CDR1 is MRHNA and CDR2 SNTAGT. The CDR3 extends over 11 residues, inclusive of both ends. The CDR3 spells CASSHSGTGKI.

The chain couples TRBV20-1 to TRBJ1-2; unclear D gene. CDR3 length: 13 amino acids. Germline CDR1 is DFQATT and CDR2 is SNEGSKA (reference sequence). Trimming stripped 1 base from V and 0 bases from J, with 6 bases between. CDR3 DNA sequence: TGCAGTGCTAGAGGGTCGACTAACTATGGCTACACCTTC. This translates into CSARGSTNYGYTF.

This clonotype was observed a handful of times. This chain links TRBV5-1 with TRBJ2-7, with D possibly matching TRBD2 (6 bases). Germline CDR1 SGHRS, CDR2 YFSETQ. The V end lost 1 base, the J end lost 4 bases, and 18 bases lay between the germline ends. The CDR3 consists of 16 residues. The CDR3: CASSLSPTTSGYEQYF. Here the CDR3 DNA reads TGCGCCAGCAGCTTGTCCCCTACGACTAGTGGGTACGAGCAGTACTTC.

This rearrangement joins TRBV10-3 to TRBJ2-7; D gene ambiguous. CDR1 and CDR2 (germline): ENHRY, SYGVKD. Trimming stripped 8 bases from V and 0 bases from J, with 14 bases between. This CDR3 is built from 14 residues. The CDR3 is CAISAAPSSYEQYF. The CDR3 bases are TGTGCCATCTCCGCCGCCCCGTCCTCCTACGAGCAGTACTTC.

This clonotype was counted only a few times. DNA of the CDR3: TGTGCCAGCAGTTACCCGCGGGGTCCTGCCCGCACAGATACGCAGTATTTT. It specifies CASSYPRGPARTDTQYF. The chain couples TRBV2 to TRBJ2-3, with TRBD2 as a possible D gene (6 bases). The CDR3 covers 17 residues. CDR1 is SNHLY and CDR2 is FYNNEI in the germline V gene. V lost 5 bases and J lost 1, with 19 bases in between.

The chain is built from TRBV20-1 and TRBJ1-1; D gene ambiguous. V shed 3 bases and J shed 3 bases, with 14 bases lying between them. CDR1 and CDR2 from the germline V gene are DFQATT and SNEGSKA (reference sequence). This CDR3 spans 14 amino acids. The CDR3 coding sequence is TGCAGTGCTAGGGTAACAGCTTGGGACACTGAAGCTTTCTTT. Residues: CSARVTAWDTEAFF.

V and J are TRBV29-1 and TRBJ1-3; TRBD1 might be the D (6 bases). The CDR3 is made up of 15 amino acids. V dropped 0 bases and J dropped 2 bases, with 11 bases sitting between them. CDR1 SQVTM and CDR2 ANQGSEA come from the germline V gene. This CDR3 reads CSVEEQGAAGNTIYF. In nucleotides, the CDR3 is TGCAGCGTTGAAGAACAGGGAGCGGCTGGAAACACCATATATTTT.

The chain couples TRBV10-3 to TRBJ1-6; D ambiguous. Germline loops: CDR1 ENHRY, CDR2 SYGVKD. The CDR3 contains 16 residues. The V end was cut by 4 bases, the J end by 0 bases, with 10 bases between. The DNA of the CDR3 is TGTGCCATCAGTGGGACCGCGAGCTCCTATAATTCACCCCTCCACTTT. Residues: CAISGTASSYNSPLHF.

The V and J genes are TRBV5-6 and TRBJ2-1; D may match TRBD1 or TRBD2 (5 bases each). Germline CDR1 reads SGHDT; CDR2 reads YYEEEE. V dropped 2 bases and J dropped 0 bases, with 12 bases sitting between them. The CDR3 is 16 amino acids. The CDR3 reads CASSFIGTDSYNEQFF. CDR3 bases: TGTGCCAGCAGCTTTATTGGGACGGACTCCTACAATGAGCAGTTCTTC.

J is TRBJ1-5 and V is TRBV18; TRBD1 might be the D (6 bases). Per the germline V gene, CDR1 is KGHSH and CDR2 is LQKENI. V was clipped by 1 base and J by 4 bases, with 14 bases between them. The CDR3 runs 16 residues. The CDR3 DNA is TGTGCCAGCTCACCACGACTGGGGGCGGGTAATCAGCCCCAGCATTTT. Translated, it gives CASSPRLGAGNQPQHF.

This clonotype was counted a few times. The rearrangement joins TRBV20-1 to TRBJ2-3; the D gene is possibly TRBD1 (7 bases). The ends were cut back, 1 base at V and 5 bases at J, with 19 bases in the middle. The CDR3 runs to 16 residues. Germline lookup yields CDR1 DFQATT and CDR2 SNEGSKA (reference sequence). Here the CDR3 reads CSARGVTGPGRDTQYF. The CDR3 nucleotides read TGCAGTGCTAGAGGGGTGACAGGGCCCGGGAGAGATACGCAGTATTTT.

J is TRBJ2-7 and V is TRBV7-2; TRBD1 matches 10 bases. The CDR3 is made up of 16 amino acids. The J segment lost 4 bases and the V segment lost 6 bases, leaving 12 bases of the junction unmatched. CDR1 is SGHTA, CDR2 FQGNSA, per germline. DNA of the CDR3: TGTGCCAGCAGGAGGGGACAGGGGCTTATTACGTACGAGCAGTACTTC. This sequence encodes CASRRGQGLITYEQYF.

The chain recombines TRBV7-8 with TRBJ2-7, with D perhaps TRBD2 (6 bases). Trimming stripped 4 bases from V and 6 bases from J, with 16 bases between. CDR1 is SGHVS and CDR2 is FQNEAQ in the germline V gene. This CDR3 has 14 amino acids. DNA of the CDR3: TGTGCCAGCAGCTGGACTACTACCGCCGGCGAGCAGTACTTC. Amino acids: CASSWTTTAGEQYF.